The clone carrying this T cell receptor (beta chain) came up many times. What it binds is unknown. The data originate from a study of T-cell reconstitution after alpha-beta-depleted transplantation in children. General study points: Expanded clones from the graft, numbering several hundred, reportedly supplied alpha-beta T cells about two months after transplant. Fresh T-cell production supplied most of the T-cell counts and diversity seen one year after transplant. Recipient T cells and thymic progenitors that survived were the source of the high TCRbeta diversity seen at day 60 in some patients.

Preparing the TCRbeta library involved the use of unique molecular identifiers. TCRdb independently ran MiXCR on the PCR reads; one entry per CDR3 protein. The sample holds 440,000 or so distinct CDR3 sequences; around 46% are singletons and the top ten take 25% to 30%. CDR1 is SGDLS and CDR2 is YYNGEE in the germline V gene. The CDR3 is 14 residues long. Trimming at V came to 3 bases and at J to 6 bases, leaving 5 bases not matched to a gene. This sequence was found in a girl aged 2 to 9 with aplastic anemia, due to receive a stem cell transplant. The specimen was PBMCs, collected before TCRalphabeta/CD19-depleted stem cell transplant. The V call is TRBV9, the J call TRBJ1-2; the match to TRBD1 covers 10 bases. CDR3 residues: CASSAGQGRNGYTF. In nucleotides, the CDR3 is TGTGCCAGCAGCGCGGGACAGGGGAGGAATGGCTACACCTTC.